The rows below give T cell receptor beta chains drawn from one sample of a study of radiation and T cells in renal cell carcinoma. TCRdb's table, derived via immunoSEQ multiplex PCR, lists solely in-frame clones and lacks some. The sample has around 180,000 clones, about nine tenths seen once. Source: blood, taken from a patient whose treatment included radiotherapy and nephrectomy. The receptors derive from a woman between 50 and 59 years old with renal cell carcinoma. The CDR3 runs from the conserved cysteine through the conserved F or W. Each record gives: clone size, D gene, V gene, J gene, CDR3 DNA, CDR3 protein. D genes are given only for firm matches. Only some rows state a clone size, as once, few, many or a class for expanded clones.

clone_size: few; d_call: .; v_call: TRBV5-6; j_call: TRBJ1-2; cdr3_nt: TGTGCCAGCAGCTTGACAGGATATGGCTACACCTTC; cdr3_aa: CASSLTGYGYTF
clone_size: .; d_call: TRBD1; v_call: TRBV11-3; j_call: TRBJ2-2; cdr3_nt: TGTGCCAGCAGCGCCACCTGGGGACAGGGGAGGACCGGGGAGCTGTTTTTT; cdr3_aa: CASSATWGQGRTGELFF
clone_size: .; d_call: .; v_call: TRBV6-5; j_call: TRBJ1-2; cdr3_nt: TGTGCCAGCAGTTACTCCGAGACAAACAACTATGGCTACACCTTC; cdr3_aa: CASSYSETNNYGYTF
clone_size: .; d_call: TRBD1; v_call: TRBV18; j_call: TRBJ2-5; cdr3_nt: TGTGCCAGCTCCCCGGGACAGGGACAAGAGACCCAGTACTTC; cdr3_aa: CASSPGQGQETQYF
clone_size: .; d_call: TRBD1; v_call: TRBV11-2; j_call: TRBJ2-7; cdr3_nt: TGTGCCAGCAGCAAAGGACAGGGTCTTTCGAGCTCCTACGAGCAGTACTTC; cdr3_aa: CASSKGQGLSSSYEQYF
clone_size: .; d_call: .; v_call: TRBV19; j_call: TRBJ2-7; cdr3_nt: TGTGCCAGTAGTATGAGGCGGAGCTCCTACGAGCAGTACTTC; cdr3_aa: CASSMRRSSYEQYF
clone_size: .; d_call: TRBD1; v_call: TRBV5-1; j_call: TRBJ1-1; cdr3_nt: TGCGCCAGCAGCTCGGGACAGCCCACCACTGAAGCTTTCTTT; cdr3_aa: CASSSGQPTTEAFF
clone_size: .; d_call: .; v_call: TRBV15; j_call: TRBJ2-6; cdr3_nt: TGTGCCACCAGCGGGCAGACTACTGGGGCCAACGTCCTGACTTTC; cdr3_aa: CATSGQTTGANVLTF
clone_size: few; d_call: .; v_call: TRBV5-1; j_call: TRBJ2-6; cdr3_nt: TGCGCCAGCAGCCCTAATGGGGTTATTCGCTCTGGGGCCAACGTCCTGACTTTC; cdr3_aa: CASSPNGVIRSGANVLTF
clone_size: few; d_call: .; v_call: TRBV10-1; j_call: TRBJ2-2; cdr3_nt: TGCGCCAGCAGTGACAGGGGAGGTGACACCGGGGAGCTGTTTTTT; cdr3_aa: CASSDRGGDTGELFF
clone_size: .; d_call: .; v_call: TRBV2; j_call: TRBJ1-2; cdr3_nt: TGTGCCAGCAGTGGCCCAGACAGGCGTTATGGCTACACCTTC; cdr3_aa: CASSGPDRRYGYTF
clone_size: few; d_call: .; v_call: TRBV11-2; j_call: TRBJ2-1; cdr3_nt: TGTGCCAGCAGCTTAGAACGCCTTCCGAATGAGCAGTTCTTC; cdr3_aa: CASSLERLPNEQFF
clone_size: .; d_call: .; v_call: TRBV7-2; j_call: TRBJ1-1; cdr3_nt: TGTGCCAGCAGCCCCCAAATTCAGGGGACTGAAGCTTTCTTT; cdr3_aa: CASSPQIQGTEAFF
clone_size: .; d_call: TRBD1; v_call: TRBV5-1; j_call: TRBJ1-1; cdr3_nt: TGCGCCAGCAGCTTGCGGACAGGGAACACTGAAGCTTTCTTT; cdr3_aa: CASSLRTGNTEAFF
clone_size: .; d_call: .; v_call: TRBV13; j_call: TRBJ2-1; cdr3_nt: TGTGCCAGCAGTGTAACCGGGACAGAGCAGTTCTTC; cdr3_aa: CASSVTGTEQFF
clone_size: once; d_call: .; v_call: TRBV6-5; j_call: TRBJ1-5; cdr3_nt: TGTGCCAGCAGTATGAGGGAGGATCAGCCCCAGCATTTT; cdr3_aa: CASSMREDQPQHF